Each of the 19 T cell receptor beta chains below was sequenced from the same sample in a study of blood T cell repertoires in COVID-19. Method: immunoSEQ multiplex PCR; TCRdb's copy keeps in-frame clones and lacks some. The table shows 150,000 to 200,000 clones, with around four fifths occurring only once. Material: peripheral blood. These receptors came from a human donor with acute or convalescent COVID-19. The donor label of this sample is uncertain.

This clone was counted a single time. The rearrangement links TRBV30 to TRBJ2-7, with a tentative D call TRBD1 (6 bases). Germline assignment: CDR1 GTSNPN and CDR2 SVGIG (reference sequence). The V end was cut by 8 bases, the J end by 2 bases, with 10 bases between. The CDR3 runs to 11 residues. CDR3 sequence: CAGQSAYEQYF. CDR3 DNA: TGTGCCGGACAGTCAGCCTACGAGCAGTACTTC.

V is TRBV27 and J is TRBJ1-1, with D unresolved. Germline-derived CDR1 and CDR2 are MNHEY and SMNVEV (reference sequence). The CDR3 spans 13 residues. Trimming pared 6 bases from V and 1 base from J, leaving 9 bases between. CDR3 in DNA: TGTGCCAGCAGGCTGAGAAGGAACACTGAAGCTTTCTTT. It encodes CASRLRRNTEAFF.

The V gene is TRBV2, the J gene TRBJ2-4, with unresolved D. This CDR3 comprises 17 residues. Germline-derived CDR1 and CDR2 are SNHLY and FYNNEI. The V end was cut by 2 bases, the J end by 0 bases, with 14 bases between. The CDR3 here is CASSESLESLAKNIQYF. The CDR3 DNA is TGTGCCAGCAGTGAATCATTGGAGAGCTTAGCCAAAAACATTCAGTACTTC.

The V and J genes are TRBV19 and TRBJ2-1, with TRBD2 matching 9 bases. With 1 base clipped from V and 6 bases from J, the junction kept 4 bases outside the gene matches. The CDR3 contains 15 residues. Looked up from germline, CDR1 is LNHDA and CDR2 is SQIVND (reference sequence). CDR3 sequence: CASSIGSGSRNEQFF. In DNA form, the CDR3 reads TGTGCCAGTAGTATAGGTAGCGGGAGTCGCAATGAGCAGTTCTTC.

CDR3 sequence reads: CASSLSGGWETQYF. CDR3 nucleotide sequence: TGTGCCAGCAGCTTGTCCGGCGGGTGGGAGACCCAGTACTTC. The chain carries TRBV5-4 and TRBJ2-5; maybe TRBD2 (5 bases). The CDR3 sequence is 14 residues long. Germline lookup yields CDR1 SGHNT and CDR2 YYREEE (reference sequence). V gave up 1 base and J gave up 5 bases, with 12 bases separating them. Together with reference TRBV5-4 and TRBJ2-5, the CDR3 gives the full variable domain: ETGVTQSPTHLIKTRGQQVTLRCSSQSGHNTVSWYQQALGQGPQFIFQYYREEENGRGNFPPRFSGLQFPNYSSELNVNALELDDSALYLCASSLSGGWETQYFGPGTRLLVL.

As concerns this clone: Distinct nucleotide sequences in the sample also encode this CDR3. V gene TRBV7-9 combines with J gene TRBJ1-1; D ambiguous. This CDR3 region has 13 residues. The ends were cut back, 3 bases at V and 0 bases at J, with 5 bases in the middle. Germline CDR1 SEHNR, CDR2 FQNEAQ (reference sequence). CDR3 DNA sequence: TGTGCCAGCAGCTTTACAGTGAACACTGAAGCTTTCTTT. It encodes CASSFTVNTEAFF.

This clone was counted a few times. The V gene is TRBV18, the J gene TRBJ2-5; no reliable D call. V was shortened by 3 bases and J by 2 bases, with 10 bases between the two germline ends. The V gene's germline CDR1 is KGHSH and CDR2 LQKENI. CDR3 length: 14 residues. CDR3 in DNA: TGTGCCAGCTCACCTGGTAACTTGCAAGAGACCCAGTACTTC. Its translation: CASSPGNLQETQYF.

The rearrangement joins TRBV11-2 to TRBJ2-6; D might be TRBD2 (5 bases). CDR1 is SGHAT, CDR2 FQNNGV, per germline. The V end was cut by 0 bases, the J end by 4 bases, with 22 bases between. CDR3 length equals 20 residues. Here the CDR3 reads CASSLDLGPTERRGANVLTF. CDR3 DNA sequence: TGTGCCAGCAGCTTAGATCTGGGCCCGACGGAGCGGAGAGGGGCCAACGTCCTGACTTTC.

The chain recombines TRBV11-3 with TRBJ1-5; 7 nucleotides match TRBD1. Trimming cost V 10 bases and J 4 bases; bases outside gene matches: 25. From germline, CDR1 is SGHNT and CDR2 YENEEA. This CDR3 spans 19 amino acids. The CDR3 nucleotides are TGTGCCAACCGCTTAGCGGCGGGAAACGGACAGGAGCGTAATCAGCCCCAGCATTTT. It translates to CANRLAAGNGQERNQPQHF.

The gene calls are TRBV18 and TRBJ1-3; a weak D match, TRBD1 (6 bases). V lost 3 bases and J 2 bases, leaving 14 bases between the germline ends. The CDR3 is 16 residues long. Germline V lookup: CDR1 KGHSH, CDR2 LQKENI. The CDR3 coding sequence is TGTGCCAGCTCACCGCTCGGACAGTCGGCTGGAAACACCATATATTTT. As protein: CASSPLGQSAGNTIYF.

The gene calls are TRBV20-1 and TRBJ2-7; 8 positions match TRBD2. The V gene's germline CDR1 is DFQATT and CDR2 SNEGSKA (reference sequence). Unmatched junction bases numbered 11, after V lost 3 bases and J lost 4 bases. The CDR3 has 15 residues. The CDR3 region has the DNA TGCAGTGCTAGTGAACACCTAAGCGGGAGTTACGAGCAGTACTTC. Its translation: CSASEHLSGSYEQYF.

This rearrangement joins TRBV6-2 or TRBV6-3 to TRBJ2-1, with TRBD2 identical over 16 bases. V lost 4 bases, J lost 14 bases, and 8 bases stayed unmatched. Germline V CDR1 and CDR2: MNHEY, SVGEGT. This CDR3 is 15 amino acids long. In DNA form, the CDR3 reads TGTGCCAGCAGTTCGGCCGGGACTAGCGGGAGGGGGGAGTTCTTC. Its protein is CASSSAGTSGRGEFF.

This chain connects TRBV15 to TRBJ2-7; 9 bases are a match to TRBD1. V shed 5 bases, J shed 3 bases, and the junction held 8 bases outside the gene matches. Germline V gene data show CDR1 as LNHNV and CDR2 as YYDKDF (reference sequence). The CDR3 loop spans 15 amino acids. In DNA form, the CDR3 reads TGTGCCACCAGCGGCACCGGGACAGGGTACTACGAGCAGTACTTC. This codes for CATSGTGTGYYEQYF.

The chain recombines TRBV5-1 with TRBJ2-1; TRBD2 agrees at 8 bases. Germline loops: CDR1 SGHRS, CDR2 YFSETQ. CDR3 length: 15 amino acids. The ends lost 0 bases at V and 9 bases at J; junction bases unmatched: 8. CDR3 protein: CASSLEGLGVSEQFF. The CDR3 DNA sequence: TGCGCCAGCAGCTTGGAGGGACTAGGGGTATCTGAGCAGTTCTTC. Looking up the rest from reference TRBV5-1 and TRBJ2-1 gives the full variable domain: KAGVTQTPRYLIKTRGQQVTLSCSPISGHRSVSWYQQTPGQGLQFLFEYFSETQRNKGNFPGRFSGRQFSNSRSEMNVSTLELGDSALYLCASSLEGLGVSEQFFGPGTRLTVL.

The rearrangement links TRBV10-2 to TRBJ2-2, with 9 bases fitting TRBD1. The CDR3 is made up of 19 amino acids. With 3 bases clipped from V and 5 bases from J, the junction kept 16 bases outside the gene matches. Germline CDR1 WSHSY, CDR2 SAAADI. The CDR3 nucleotides are TGCGCCAGCAGTGAAATCTACAGGCTGGACAGGGGTGGGACCGGGGAGCTGTTTTTT. Translating it yields CASSEIYRLDRGGTGELFF.

The rearrangement uses TRBV12-5 and TRBJ2-7, with a possible D match to TRBD1 (7 bases). Germline V gene data show CDR1 as LGHNT and CDR2 as FRNRAP. The V end was cut by 3 bases, the J end by 2 bases, with 14 bases between. The CDR3 runs 15 residues. The CDR3 region is CASGFGQGGTYEQYF. In DNA form, the CDR3 reads TGTGCTAGTGGTTTCGGGCAGGGGGGAACCTACGAGCAGTACTTC.

The count of this clone is one. The chain is built from TRBV27 and TRBJ2-5; D gene unclear. Trimming took off 2 bases at V and 3 bases at J, with 7 bases between the two ends. Germline CDR1 is MNHEY and CDR2 is SMNVEV (reference sequence). This CDR3 region has 13 residues. The CDR3, as DNA: TGTGCCAGCAGTTTAAATAGAGAAGAGACCCAGTACTTC. Its translation is CASSLNREETQYF.

The CDR3 DNA follows: TGTGCCAGCAGCCAGGTCGGCTACGAGCAGTACTTC. Translated, it gives CASSQVGYEQYF. The chain has TRBV7-9 and TRBJ2-7; D is uncertain. The CDR3 runs to 12 residues. Trimming took off 5 bases at V and 3 bases at J, with 8 bases between the two ends. The germline V gene has CDR1 SEHNR and CDR2 FQNEAQ (reference sequence).

The chain combines TRBV6-5 with TRBJ1-2; TRBD1 agrees at 10 bases. The germline V gene has CDR1 MNHEY and CDR2 SVGAGI. This CDR3 is 13 amino acids long. V dropped 6 bases and J dropped 3; count of bases not matched to a gene: 1. The chain's CDR3 is CASRGQGYYGYTF. The CDR3 DNA reads as TGTGCCAGCAGGGGACAGGGGTACTATGGCTACACCTTC.